This T cell receptor beta chain was recovered during a study of long-term antiretroviral therapy in people with HIV. Running of the v3.0 immunoSEQ assay took place at survey level. This table comes from immunoSEQ multiplex PCR, and its TCRdb copy is limited to in-frame clones, with some not included. The sample carries roughly 15,000 clones, 65% to 85% recorded once. The germline gives CDR1 SGHNT, CDR2 YYREEE (reference sequence). Trimming cost V 4 bases and J 5 bases, with 15 bases left between them. The CDR3 is 15 amino acids. In this sample, this clone turned up a few times. The sample consisted of unsorted PBMCs, taken 1.2 years before starting antiretroviral therapy. This rearrangement joins TRBV5-4 to TRBJ2-2; TRBD1 might be the D (7 bases). The clonotype comes from a young man with HIV. The CDR3 is CASSAGAGGTGELFF. The CDR3 coding sequence is TGTGCCAGCAGCGCAGGTGCAGGGGGGACCGGGGAGCTGTTTTTT.